Listed here are 23 T cell receptor beta chains from one sample, sequenced in a study of spatial heterogeneity in lung cancer. From the 5' RACE reads, TCRdb called clonotypes with MiXCR, one entry per CDR3 protein. The sample includes 25,000 or so distinct CDR3 sequences, more than 8% of them seen just once. As for time point: sample taken at primary tumor resection. Sequencing of whole RNA from tumor, nontumor lung or frozen PBMC involved no sorting. The material sequenced was PBMCs, taken at surgery. The receptors were sampled from a female donor with early-stage non-small cell lung cancer.

The gene calls are TRBV18 and TRBJ2-5; TRBD2 matches at 14 bases. The CDR3 spans 16 residues. Germline V gives CDR1 KGHSH, CDR2 LQKENI. J gave up 3 bases and V 3 bases, and 3 bases lay outside the gene matches. The CDR3 spells CASSPGTSGRKETQYF. DNA of the CDR3: TGTGCCAGCTCACCCGGGACTAGCGGGAGAAAAGAGACCCAGTACTTC. The full variable domain, its missing parts supplied by reference TRBV18 and TRBJ2-5, is NAGVMQNPRHLVRRRGQEARLRCSPMKGHSHVYWYRQLPEEGLKFMVYLQKENIIDESGMPKERFSAEFPKEGPSILRIQQVVRGDSAAYFCASSPGTSGRKETQYFGPGTRLLVL.

Turning to this clonotype: The junction and the germline gene differ at one end; a read error may be behind it. The chain joins TRBV18 to TRBJ2-5; D ambiguous. The CDR3 consists of 13 residues. In germline, CDR1 is KGHSH, CDR2 LQKENI. CDR3 sequence reads: CASPPGLDSTQYF. The DNA of the CDR3 is TGTGCCAGCCCACCAGGCTTAGATTCGACCCAGTACTTC.

The J gene is TRBJ2-1, the V gene TRBV6-6, with TRBD2 matching over 11 bases. The germline V gene has CDR1 MNHNY and CDR2 SVGAGI (reference sequence). V dropped 5 bases and J dropped 6; count of bases not matched to a gene: 6. There are 15 residues in the CDR3. The CDR3 region is CASSKPGLAANEQFF. The CDR3 DNA follows: TGTGCCAGCAGTAAGCCGGGACTAGCGGCCAATGAGCAGTTCTTC.

J is TRBJ2-5 and V is TRBV7-2; D perhaps matches TRBD1 (5 bases). Germline V gene sequence: CDR1 SGHTA, CDR2 FQGNSA. The CDR3 runs 11 residues. The V gene lost 6 bases and the J gene lost 9 bases, with 11 bases spanning the gap. CDR3 DNA sequence: TGTGCCAGCAGGCTCGAAGGGGCCCAGTACTTC. Translated: CASRLEGAQYF.

Remarks on this clonotype: A much larger clone lies a single base off, so this may be a read error. V and J are TRBV20-1 and TRBJ1-5, with D perhaps TRBD1 (5 bases). With 3 bases removed from V and 4 bases from J, the gap between germline ends came to 13 bases. CDR1 is DFQATT and CDR2 is SNEGSKA in the germline V gene (reference sequence). The length of the CDR3 is 14 residues. The CDR3 coding sequence is TGCAGTGCTAGCGGAGGGGCACTAAATCAGCCCCAGCATTTT. Translation gives CSASGGALNQPQHF.

The table lists this clonotype with many counts. The gene calls are TRBV24-1 and TRBJ1-4; 7 bases are shared with TRBD1. From germline, CDR1 is KGHDR and CDR2 SFDVKD. Trimming removed 5 bases from V and 6 bases from J; junction bases left unmatched: 17. The CDR3 totals 18 residues. CDR3 nucleotide sequence: TGTGCCACCAGTGGGACCGGTCCAACTGATACAGGGGATGAAAAACTGTTTTTT. Residues: CATSGTGPTDTGDEKLFF.

This clonotype has a count of ten or more. This chain uses TRBV6-5 with TRBJ2-7; TRBD1 might be the D (5 bases). The CDR3 is 13 residues long. CDR1 and CDR2 from the germline V gene are MNHEY and SVGAGI. The V and J ends lost 2 bases and 7 bases respectively, with 12 bases between them. The CDR3 reads CASSYARGWEQYV. The CDR3 coding sequence is TGTGCCAGCAGTTACGCAAGGGGCTGGGAGCAGTACGTC.

This clonotype was seen repeatedly, ten times or more. The V and J genes are TRBV29-1 and TRBJ2-5; D is undetermined. CDR1 is SQVTM, CDR2 ANQGSEA, per germline. V shed 7 bases and J shed 4 bases, with 16 bases lying between them. This CDR3 region has 13 residues. CDR3: CSAQTKGTETQYF. CDR3 coding DNA: TGCAGCGCCCAAACAAAGGGCACAGAGACCCAGTACTTC.

This clonotype was counted ten times or more. V and J are TRBV6-5 and TRBJ2-3; either TRBD1 or TRBD2 may fit D (7 bases each). The CDR3 has 15 residues. Germline loops: CDR1 MNHEY, CDR2 SVGAGI. Deletions cut 6 bases from V and 0 bases from J, with 13 bases between. The CDR3 protein is CASRRAGQSTDTQYF. For the CDR3, the DNA is TGTGCCAGCAGGCGAGCGGGACAGAGCACAGATACGCAGTATTTT.

This clonotype was found many times. The gene calls are TRBV29-1 and TRBJ2-7; TRBD1 is a possible D gene (5 bases). V was trimmed by 4 bases and J by 4 bases, leaving 11 bases between them. Germline CDR1 is SQVTM and CDR2 is ANQGSEA. There are 12 residues in the CDR3. CDR3 nucleotide sequence: TGCAGCGTTGTCCCCCAGGGTTACGAGCAGTACTTC. It specifies CSVVPQGYEQYF.

V and J are TRBV18 and TRBJ2-3; the match to TRBD2 covers 11 bases. Germline-derived CDR1 and CDR2 are KGHSH and LQKENI. This CDR3 spans 17 amino acids. The ends lost 3 bases at V and 4 bases at J; junction bases unmatched: 9. CDR3 sequence (DNA): TGTGCCAGCTCACCTGGACTAGCGGGCACTTTGTCAGATACGCAGTATTTT. Its translation is CASSPGLAGTLSDTQYF.

The chain has TRBV30 and TRBJ2-4, with D maybe TRBD2 (5 bases). This CDR3 is built from 14 residues. Germline CDR1 reads GTSNPN; CDR2 reads SVGIG (reference sequence). With 2 bases removed from V and 4 bases from J, the gap between germline ends came to 12 bases. CDR3 protein: CAWSIPGNKNIQYF. As DNA, the CDR3 is TGTGCCTGGAGTATCCCGGGAAATAAAAACATTCAGTACTTC.

Many counts were recorded for this clonotype. The V call is TRBV19, the J call TRBJ2-5; 11 bases are shared with TRBD2. The CDR3 totals 14 residues. Looked up from germline, CDR1 is LNHDA and CDR2 is SQIVND (reference sequence). The junction had 5 bases not matched to a gene; V was cut back by 6 bases and J by 5 bases. CDR3 coding DNA: TGTGCCAGTAGAACGACTAGCGGGAAGGAGACCCAGTACTTC. Protein: CASRTTSGKETQYF.

This clonotype was detected ten times or more. V is TRBV5-1 and J is TRBJ2-3; possibly TRBD2 for D (6 bases). Trimming took 0 bases from V and 3 from J, leaving 8 bases between them. CDR3 length: 14 amino acids. The germline CDR1 and CDR2 sequences are SGHRS and YFSETQ. CDR3 protein: CASSLASETDTQYF. CDR3 sequence (DNA): TGCGCCAGCAGCTTGGCTAGCGAGACAGATACGCAGTATTTT.

This clonotype was detected only a few times. This chain connects TRBV12-3 or TRBV12-4 to TRBJ1-5; tentative D call: TRBD1 (6 bases). The CDR3 loop spans 15 amino acids. V lost 1 base, J lost 9 bases, and 16 bases lay in between. In DNA form, the CDR3 reads TGTGCCAGCAGTTTAGGCGGGACAACGCTTCGGCCCCAGCATTTT. Its translation: CASSLGGTTLRPQHF.

This rearrangement joins TRBV20-1 to TRBJ2-1; 9 bases line up with TRBD1. CDR3 length: 16 residues. Germline CDR1 DFQATT, CDR2 SNEGSKA (reference sequence). V was pared by 5 bases and J by 1 base, with 9 bases of the junction left unmatched. The CDR3 coding sequence is TGCAGTGCTCTAAACCCCGGGACAGGGTCCTACAATGAGCAGTTCTTC. This encodes CSALNPGTGSYNEQFF.

The genes are TRBV30 and TRBJ1-4; D is ambiguous. V shed 2 bases and J shed 8 bases, with 24 bases lying between them. Germline V gene data show CDR1 as GTSNPN and CDR2 as SVGIG (reference sequence). The CDR3 loop spans 17 amino acids. The CDR3 region is CAWSRYRADTLGEKLFF. As DNA, the CDR3 is TGTGCCTGGAGTAGGTATAGGGCCGACACTCTCGGCGAAAAACTGTTTTTT.

The CDR3 DNA reads as TGTGCCAGCAGTTCGATTTTCCGACTAGCGTCCGATTCCTACGAGCAGTACGTC. This codes for CASSSIFRLASDSYEQYV. The genes are TRBV5-6 and TRBJ2-7; 8 bases agree with TRBD2. This CDR3 is built from 18 residues. V was clipped by 5 bases and J by 1 base; unmatched bases: 17. Germline loops: CDR1 SGHDT, CDR2 YYEEEE.

This clonotype showed up many times. V is TRBV7-2 and J is TRBJ2-1, with 9 bases lining up with TRBD2. This CDR3 has 16 amino acids. Germline CDR1 reads SGHTA; CDR2 reads FQGNSA. The ends lost 3 bases at V and 7 bases at J; junction bases unmatched: 10. The CDR3 DNA is TGTGCCAGCAGCTTGCGAGCTCTAGCGGGAAGGAATGAGCAGTTCTTC. Translation gives CASSLRALAGRNEQFF. Filled out from reference TRBV7-2 and TRBJ2-1, the complete variable domain reads GAGVSQSPSNKVTEKGKDVELRCDPISGHTALYWYRQSLGQGLEFLIYFQGNSAPDKSGLPSDRFSAERTGGSVSTLTIQRTQQEDSAVYLCASSLRALAGRNEQFFGPGTRLTVL.

The sample holds many counts of this clonotype. This chain links TRBV29-1 with TRBJ1-1; no clear D. The CDR3 length is 12 residues. V dropped 4 bases and J dropped 1 base, with 7 bases sitting between them. Germline V CDR1 and CDR2: SQVTM, ANQGSEA. The chain's CDR3 is CSVVSGNTEAFF. CDR3 in DNA: TGCAGCGTTGTTTCCGGGAACACTGAAGCTTTCTTT. The variable domain in full, completed from reference TRBV29-1 and TRBJ1-1, reads SAVISQKPSRDICQRGTSLTIQCQVDSQVTMMFWYRQQPGQSLTLIATANQGSEATYESGFVIDKFPISRPNLTFSTLTVSNMSPEDSSIYLCSVVSGNTEAFFGQGTRLTVV.

This clonotype was counted at least ten times. The chain uses TRBV11-2 and TRBJ2-3; unclear D gene. The CDR3 runs to 14 residues. Germline lookup yields CDR1 SGHAT and CDR2 FQNNGV. Trimming shortened V by 1 base and J by 1 base, and 6 bases separated the two germline ends. CDR3 residues: CASSLVDRTDTQYF. CDR3 in DNA: TGTGCCAGCAGCTTAGTCGACCGCACAGATACGCAGTATTTT.

The chain carries TRBV20-1 and TRBJ2-3; D uncertain. V gave up 5 bases and J gave up 5 bases, with 5 bases separating them. The CDR3 has 10 amino acids. The germline CDR1 and CDR2 sequences are DFQATT and SNEGSKA (reference sequence). The CDR3 here is CSAVLDTQYF. CDR3 DNA sequence: TGCAGTGCTGTTCTAGATACGCAGTATTTT.

V usage is TRBV10-2 and J usage is TRBJ2-7; D is unresolved. Trimming left V 2 bases short and J 3 bases short, with 5 bases between. This CDR3 spans 12 amino acids. CDR1 is WSHSY, CDR2 SAAADI, per germline. The CDR3 spells CASSEGLYEQYF. CDR3 DNA sequence: TGCGCCAGCAGTGAGGGGCTCTACGAGCAGTACTTC.